Included here is one T cell receptor (beta chain) sequence, with context. Its antigen remains unidentified. The data belong to a study of cytomegalovirus exposure and HLA in healthy donors. The germline V gene has CDR1 SGHDN and CDR2 FVKESK. CDR3 length: 15 residues. V was trimmed by 4 bases and J by 2 bases, leaving 15 bases between them. With 60 Vbeta and 13 Jbeta primers, the PCR was carried out. The method was immunoSEQ multiplex PCR; TCRdb's version includes in-frame clones alone and lacks a portion of them. This sample yields about 140,000 clones, of which approximately 82% are seen a single time; roughly 1.9% belongs to the top ten. Study results and limitations: A highly shared variant cluster was judged a likely technical artifact.

This TCR derives from a woman in her thirties or forties in good health and CMV-seronegative. The sample was PBMCs. The chain combines TRBV14 with TRBJ2-7, with a possible D match to TRBD1 (5 bases). The CDR3 region has the DNA TGTGCCAGCAGCCCACTGCACAGGAACACCTACGAGCAGTACTTC. Its protein is CASSPLHRNTYEQYF.